Presented here are 5 T cell receptor beta chains from one specimen sequenced in a study of neurological immune-mediated disorders. Via MiXCR, TCRdb re-called the 5' RACE reads, giving one row per CDR3 protein. The data hold 55,000 or so distinct CDR3 sequences, with more than 4% observed a single time. The material sequenced was PBMCs. The origin of the receptors is a man aged 45-60 years with multiple sclerosis.

This clonotype was observed many times. The rearrangement joins TRBV20-1 to TRBJ2-1; 13 bases line up with TRBD2. With 5 bases clipped from V and 2 bases from J, the junction kept 0 bases outside the gene matches. The V gene's germline CDR1 is DFQATT and CDR2 SNEGSKA (reference sequence). CDR3 length: 14 residues. The CDR3 region has the DNA TGCAGTGCTGGACTAGCGGGAGCCTACAATGAGCAGTTCTTC. This translates into CSAGLAGAYNEQFF.

This clonotype was observed many times. This sequence joins TRBV29-1 and TRBJ2-7; maybe TRBD1 (5 bases). Trimming left V 2 bases short and J 5 bases short, with 13 bases between. Germline values: CDR1 SQVTM, CDR2 ANQGSEA. There are 13 residues in the CDR3. The CDR3 here is CSVEIGERNEQYF. The CDR3, as DNA: TGCAGCGTTGAAATAGGGGAACGGAACGAGCAGTACTTC.

The chain is built from TRBV14 and TRBJ1-2, with unresolved D. The CDR3 is 15 amino acids. Between the trimmed V and J ends, which lost 6 bases and 7 bases, there was a span of 21 bases. In germline, CDR1 is SGHDN, CDR2 FVKESK. The CDR3 DNA reads as TGTGCCAGCAGTCAGTTCGGCCATCCGAGTCCTGGCTACACCTTC. It encodes CASSQFGHPSPGYTF.

There are a few counts of this clonotype. V is TRBV27 and J is TRBJ2-7, with TRBD2 as a possible D gene (7 bases). The CDR3 covers 15 residues. V was cut by 6 bases and J by 2 bases, with 17 bases left in between. The germline gives CDR1 MNHEY, CDR2 SMNVEV (reference sequence). DNA for the CDR3: TGTGCCAGCAGACCCTGGGGGGGCCTGACCTACGAGCAGTACTTC. Translating gives CASRPWGGLTYEQYF.

This clonotype was observed at least ten times. This sequence joins TRBV7-2 and TRBJ2-2, with TRBD2 matching 7 bases. With 5 bases clipped from V and 4 bases from J, the junction kept 13 bases outside the gene matches. The germline V gene encodes CDR1 SGHTA and CDR2 FQGNSA. CDR3 length: 17 amino acids. The CDR3 reads CASSPAGGAGVTGELFF. The CDR3 nucleotides read TGTGCCAGCAGCCCCGCAGGAGGGGCGGGAGTCACCGGGGAGCTGTTTTTT. The full variable domain, rest sourced from reference TRBV7-2 and TRBJ2-2, is GAGVSQSPSNKVTEKGKDVELRCDPISGHTALYWYRQSLGQGLEFLIYFQGNSAPDKSGLPSDRFSAERTGGSVSTLTIQRTQQEDSAVYLCASSPAGGAGVTGELFFGEGSRLTVL.